Shown below are 2 T cell receptor beta chains from a single sample sequenced in a study of control samples from healthy donors and cancer patients. Sequenced by immunoSEQ multiplex PCR; TCRdb stores in-frame clones only, minus some. The sample gives 90,000 to 100,000 clones, less than 95% of which show up once; more than 3.5% is in the top ten. The specimen sequenced was blood. These receptors all come from a woman aged 18-29 years in good health.

The count of this clone is one. The chain employs TRBV2 and TRBJ2-5; D is undetermined. The V gene's germline CDR1 is SNHLY and CDR2 FYNNEI. This CDR3 contains 12 residues. The V end was cut by 8 bases, the J end by 4 bases, with 11 bases between. CDR3 residues: CASSPARETQYF. CDR3 bases: TGTGCCAGCTCGCCAGCCCGAGAGACCCAGTACTTC.

The V gene is TRBV2, the J gene TRBJ2-2, with D unresolved. Between the trimmed V and J ends, which lost 8 bases and 4 bases, there was a span of 11 bases. Germline CDR1 is SNHLY and CDR2 is FYNNEI. The CDR3 sequence is 13 residues long. In DNA, the CDR3 is TGTGCCAGCGGCTTGAAAGGCACCGGGGAGCTGTTTTTT. Amino acid sequence: CASGLKGTGELFF.